What follows are 28 T cell receptor beta chains derived from one specimen sequenced in a study of cytomegalovirus exposure and HLA in healthy donors. The PCR contained 60 Vbeta and 13 Jbeta primers. Sequencing used immunoSEQ multiplex PCR; TCRdb keeps in-frame clones, though not all of them. The sample shows tens of thousands of clones, about 77% of them seen only once. The specimen was PBMCs. All receptors derive from a man between 35 and 55 years old in good health and CMV-seronegative.

The gene calls are TRBV7-9 and TRBJ2-1; 7 bases fit TRBD1. Germline trimming cut 8 bases from V and 4 bases from J; bases unmatched to any gene: 8. The germline gives CDR1 SEHNR, CDR2 FQNEAQ (reference sequence). The length of the CDR3 is 14 residues. The CDR3 DNA reads TGTGCCAGCGGAAGAGGGGGCACATACAATGAGCAGTTCTTC. The encoded protein is CASGRGGTYNEQFF.

The chain joins TRBV5-1 to TRBJ2-2; maybe TRBD2 (6 bases). Germline V gene sequence: CDR1 SGHRS, CDR2 YFSETQ. V shed 4 bases and J shed 5 bases, with 15 bases lying between them. CDR3 length: 15 residues. Here the CDR3 DNA reads TGCGCCAGCAGCACCAGATCCGGAGGGACCGGGGAGCTGTTTTTT. Its translation: CASSTRSGGTGELFF.

V usage is TRBV28 and J usage is TRBJ2-1; TRBD2 aligns across 12 bases. The germline V gene encodes CDR1 MDHEN and CDR2 SYDVKM. V shed 8 bases, J shed 14 bases, and the junction held 10 bases outside the gene matches. The CDR3 contains 13 residues. The CDR3 coding sequence is TGTGCCAGCCTGAGACTAGCGGGAGAGGGAGAGTTCTTC. It translates to CASLRLAGEGEFF. The full variable domain, in which reference TRBV28 and TRBJ2-1 provide the parts outside the CDR3, is DVKVTQSSRYLVKRTGEKVFLECVQDMDHENMFWYRQDPGLGLRLIYFSYDVKMKEKGDIPEGYSVSREKKERFSLILESASTNQTSMYLCASLRLAGEGEFFGPGTRLTVL.

The chain employs TRBV11-2 and TRBJ2-7, with D perhaps TRBD1 (5 bases). The CDR3 is made up of 14 amino acids. Germline V gene lookup returns CDR1 SGHAT and CDR2 FQNNGV. Trimming shortened V by 1 base and J by 4 bases, and 11 bases separated the two germline ends. In DNA, the CDR3 is TGTGCCAGCAGCTTAGGGGGCATGGAGTACGAGCAGTACTTC. This codes for CASSLGGMEYEQYF.

This clone was seen just once. This chain links TRBV7-8 with TRBJ2-1; 12 bases agree with TRBD2. The CDR3 extends over 13 amino acids. V shed 3 bases and J 12 bases; nucleotides not matched to a gene: 3. Looked up from germline, CDR1 is SGHVS and CDR2 is FQNEAQ. The CDR3 coding sequence is TGTGCCAGCAGCTTGGCTAGCGGGGGGGGGCAGTTCTTC. As protein: CASSLASGGGQFF.

This chain links TRBV2 with TRBJ2-2; 7 nucleotides align to TRBD1. The CDR3 has 15 residues. V lost 5 bases, J lost 1 base, and 4 bases stayed unmatched. Germline V lookup: CDR1 SNHLY, CDR2 FYNNEI. The CDR3 nucleotides are TGTGCCAGCAGTTTGAGGGACAGGAACACCGGGGAGCTGTTTTTT. Translation gives CASSLRDRNTGELFF.

This clone was counted between two and nine times. The chain couples TRBV6-5 to TRBJ2-3, with 11 bases aligning to TRBD2. The germline gives CDR1 MNHEY, CDR2 SVGAGI. The CDR3 contains 15 residues. The V gene end was trimmed by 5 bases and the J gene end by 4 bases; junction bases not matched to a gene: 5. For the CDR3, the DNA is TGTGCCAGCAGTGGGCTAGCGGGAGGAGCAGATACGCAGTATTTT. Its protein is CASSGLAGGADTQYF.

V and J are TRBV6-1 and TRBJ2-7; TRBD1 matches 9 bases. The CDR3 has 15 residues. V dropped 4 bases and J dropped 1; count of bases not matched to a gene: 5. Germline values: CDR1 MNHNS, CDR2 SASEGT. CDR3 sequence (DNA): TGTGCCAGCAGTGTAGGGACAGGGATATCCTACGAGCAGTACTTC. Protein sequence: CASSVGTGISYEQYF.

V is TRBV5-4 and J is TRBJ1-6; 9 positions agree with TRBD1. The V segment lost 1 base and the J segment 10 bases; nucleotides outside the gene matches: 9. Germline V gene sequence: CDR1 SGHNT, CDR2 YYREEE (reference sequence). The CDR3 length is 16 residues. As DNA, the CDR3 is TGTGCCAGCAGCTTGCAGGGGGGACAGGGCCCCTCACCCCTCCACTTT. As protein: CASSLQGGQGPSPLHF.

The chain couples TRBV2 to TRBJ1-2, with TRBD1 as a possible D gene (6 bases). Germline values: CDR1 SNHLY, CDR2 FYNNEI. Trimming cost V 7 bases and J 4 bases, with 13 bases left between them. The CDR3 has 13 amino acids. The CDR3 is CASNPTGSYGYTF. CDR3 DNA: TGTGCCAGCAACCCGACAGGCAGCTATGGCTACACCTTC.

In this sample, this clone turned up a few times. V gene TRBV5-6 combines with J gene TRBJ2-7; 8 bases are shared with TRBD2. The V gene's germline CDR1 is SGHDT and CDR2 YYEEEE. The CDR3 is 14 residues long. V dropped 3 bases and J dropped 6; count of bases not matched to a gene: 8. CDR3 sequence reads: CASSSGLDVSEQYF. The CDR3 DNA reads as TGTGCCAGCAGCTCGGGACTAGACGTCTCCGAGCAGTACTTC.

This clone was observed once. The rearrangement uses TRBV6-1 and TRBJ1-2; possible D gene TRBD1, 6 bases. The CDR3 is 11 amino acids. V lost 11 bases and J lost 5, with 12 bases in between. Per the germline V gene, CDR1 is MNHNS and CDR2 is SASEGT. The CDR3 nucleotides read TGTGCCTCGGGACAAAGTTATGGCTACACCTTC. Translation gives CASGQSYGYTF.

The chain joins TRBV11-2 to TRBJ1-4; no firm D call. Per the germline V gene, CDR1 is SGHAT and CDR2 is FQNNGV. V lost 5 bases to trimming and J lost 0 bases, with 10 bases between them. The CDR3 is 15 amino acids. The CDR3 DNA reads as TGTGCCAGCAGCCGAGACGGAGCAACTAATGAAAAACTGTTTTTT. Translating gives CASSRDGATNEKLFF.

The chain uses TRBV19 and TRBJ1-6; TRBD1 might be the D (5 bases). V was cut by 4 bases and J by 0 bases, with 16 bases left in between. CDR3 size: 18 residues. CDR1 is LNHDA, CDR2 SQIVND, per germline (reference sequence). DNA of the CDR3: TGTGCCAGTAGTACTCGACAGACTGCTAGCTCCTATAATTCACCCCTCCACTTT. This encodes CASSTRQTASSYNSPLHF.

CDR3 residues: CASLPTGGSTGELFF. CDR3 bases: TGTGCCAGCCTTCCGACAGGGGGCTCCACCGGGGAGCTGTTTTTT. The chain uses TRBV7-9 and TRBJ2-2, with TRBD1 identical over 10 bases. The CDR3 runs to 15 residues. The germline V gene encodes CDR1 SEHNR and CDR2 FQNEAQ (reference sequence). With V trimmed by 8 bases and J by 4 bases, 7 bases remained unmatched.

A single count supports this clone. CDR3 in DNA: TGTGCCAGCAGCCGCTCCAATGGAAGGACAGGTTCCTACAATGAGCAGTTCTTC. This translates into CASSRSNGRTGSYNEQFF. The chain recombines TRBV5-6 with TRBJ2-1; 7 bases fit TRBD1. The V segment lost 4 bases and the J segment 1 base; nucleotides outside the gene matches: 14. Germline values: CDR1 SGHDT, CDR2 YYEEEE. CDR3 length equals 18 residues.

The chain employs TRBV7-2 and TRBJ2-5; D not resolved. Looked up from germline, CDR1 is SGHTA and CDR2 is FQGNSA. Trimming removed 4 bases from V and 2 bases from J, with 11 bases in between. The CDR3 extends over 14 amino acids. CDR3 coding DNA: TGTGCCAGCAGCTCTCGGGTCAGACAAGAGACCCAGTACTTC. Residues: CASSSRVRQETQYF. The entire variable domain, with the rest obtained from reference TRBV7-2 and TRBJ2-5, is as follows: GAGVSQSPSNKVTEKGKDVELRCDPISGHTALYWYRQSLGQGLEFLIYFQGNSAPDKSGLPSDRFSAERTGGSVSTLTIQRTQQEDSAVYLCASSSRVRQETQYFGPGTRLLVL.

This chain uses TRBV5-4 with TRBJ2-1; TRBD2 matches 10 bases. V shed 4 bases, J shed 10 bases, and the junction held 8 bases outside the gene matches. CDR3 length: 14 amino acids. Germline V CDR1 and CDR2: SGHNT, YYREEE (reference sequence). DNA of the CDR3: TGTGCCAGCAGCGCTAGCGGGAGTATCAGAGAGCAGTTCTTC. The encoded protein is CASSASGSIREQFF.

This clone showed up many times. A far larger clone is a single base away, which makes a read error likely. Within the sample, other DNA sequences also encode this same CDR3. The rearrangement links TRBV27 to TRBJ2-2; possibly TRBD2 for D (6 bases). CDR1 is MNHEY, CDR2 SMNVEV, per germline (reference sequence). The CDR3 extends over 15 amino acids. CDR3 coding DNA: TGCGCCAGCAGTTTCTTGGGGGGTCCCACCGGGGAGCTGTTTTTT. Protein sequence: CASSFLGGPTGELFF.

The chain has TRBV6-6 and TRBJ1-1; maybe TRBD1 (5 bases). The germline V gene encodes CDR1 MNHNY and CDR2 SVGAGI (reference sequence). Trimming shortened V by 6 bases and J by 5 bases, and 10 bases separated the two germline ends. The CDR3 spans 12 residues. CDR3 nucleotide sequence: TGTGCCAGCAGCCTCAGGGTTACTGAAGCTTTCTTT. The encoded protein is CASSLRVTEAFF.

The gene calls are TRBV5-6 and TRBJ2-1; 14 bases are a match to TRBD2. Germline V gene lookup returns CDR1 SGHDT and CDR2 YYEEEE. CDR3 length equals 16 residues. J lost 7 bases, V lost 4 bases, and 7 bases had no gene match. CDR3 nucleotides: TGTGCCAGCAGCCTTTGGACTAGCGGGGGGTTTAATGAGCAGTTCTTC. This encodes CASSLWTSGGFNEQFF. The whole variable domain, filled in from reference TRBV5-6 and TRBJ2-1, reads DAGVTQSPTHLIKTRGQQVTLRCSPKSGHDTVSWYQQALGQGPQFIFQYYEEEERQRGNFPDRFSGHQFPNYSSELNVNALLLGDSALYLCASSLWTSGGFNEQFFGPGTRLTVL.

The chain combines TRBV6-1 with TRBJ1-2; 11 bases fit TRBD1. The J segment lost 4 bases and the V segment lost 6 bases, leaving 4 bases of the junction unmatched. CDR3 length: 14 amino acids. Germline CDR1 MNHNS, CDR2 SASEGT. In nucleotides, the CDR3 is TGTGCCAGCAGGGCCGGGACAGGGGGCTATGGCTACACCTTC. It specifies CASRAGTGGYGYTF.

In its sample, this clone was seen a few times. The chain joins TRBV5-1 to TRBJ1-1; D possibly corresponds to TRBD1 (6 bases). Germline V gene lookup returns CDR1 SGHRS and CDR2 YFSETQ. The germline V and J ends were trimmed by 4 bases and 0 bases, with 19 bases remaining between them. This CDR3 region has 17 residues. This CDR3 reads CASSRNRDGGMNTEAFF. CDR3 sequence (DNA): TGCGCCAGCAGCCGAAACAGGGATGGTGGTATGAACACTGAAGCTTTCTTT. The full variable domain, rest sourced from reference TRBV5-1 and TRBJ1-1, is KAGVTQTPRYLIKTRGQQVTLSCSPISGHRSVSWYQQTPGQGLQFLFEYFSETQRNKGNFPGRFSGRQFSNSRSEMNVSTLELGDSALYLCASSRNRDGGMNTEAFFGQGTRLTVV.

This chain connects TRBV14 to TRBJ2-3; tentative D call: TRBD2 (5 bases). The CDR3 length is 13 residues. The germline CDR1 and CDR2 sequences are SGHDN and FVKESK. Trimming cost V 4 bases and J 5 bases, with 10 bases left between them. This CDR3 reads CASSLPGEDTQYF. Written as DNA, the CDR3 is TGTGCCAGCAGCCTACCCGGGGAAGATACGCAGTATTTT.

V is TRBV5-1 and J is TRBJ2-1; 11 bases are shared with TRBD2. The CDR3 sequence is 18 residues long. The V segment lost 4 bases and the J segment 7 bases; nucleotides outside the gene matches: 16. Germline V gives CDR1 SGHRS, CDR2 YFSETQ. The CDR3 DNA is TGCGCCAGCAGCCCGGGTTGGGAACTAGCGGGAGCGGGGAATGAGCAGTTCTTC. Translation gives CASSPGWELAGAGNEQFF.

This chain links TRBV25-1 with TRBJ2-7, with 10 bases lining up with TRBD1. From germline, CDR1 is MGHDK and CDR2 SYGVNS. This CDR3 spans 13 amino acids. V lost 6 bases to trimming and J lost 3 bases; unmatched junction nucleotides: 2. The CDR3 reads CASRGQGIYEQYF. DNA for the CDR3: TGTGCCAGCAGGGGACAGGGGATCTACGAGCAGTACTTC.

The chain combines TRBV7-9 with TRBJ2-7; the match to TRBD1 covers 7 bases. The V gene end was trimmed by 6 bases and the J gene end by 0 bases; junction bases not matched to a gene: 5. From germline, CDR1 is SEHNR and CDR2 FQNEAQ (reference sequence). The CDR3 has 14 residues. CDR3 in amino acids: CASSLDRSSYEQYF. CDR3 in DNA: TGTGCCAGCAGTTTGGACAGGAGCTCCTACGAGCAGTACTTC.

Worth noting for this clone: The junction departs from germline at one end; a sequencing error may be responsible. This sample includes further DNA sequences coding for the same CDR3. This sequence joins TRBV7-8 and TRBJ1-1, with a tentative D call TRBD1 (6 bases). In germline, CDR1 is SGHVS, CDR2 FQNEAQ. The CDR3 has 14 amino acids. CDR3 nucleotide sequence: TGTGCCAGCAGTTTAGTCAGGGGGAACACTGAAGCTTTCTTT. It codes for CASSLVRGNTEAFF.